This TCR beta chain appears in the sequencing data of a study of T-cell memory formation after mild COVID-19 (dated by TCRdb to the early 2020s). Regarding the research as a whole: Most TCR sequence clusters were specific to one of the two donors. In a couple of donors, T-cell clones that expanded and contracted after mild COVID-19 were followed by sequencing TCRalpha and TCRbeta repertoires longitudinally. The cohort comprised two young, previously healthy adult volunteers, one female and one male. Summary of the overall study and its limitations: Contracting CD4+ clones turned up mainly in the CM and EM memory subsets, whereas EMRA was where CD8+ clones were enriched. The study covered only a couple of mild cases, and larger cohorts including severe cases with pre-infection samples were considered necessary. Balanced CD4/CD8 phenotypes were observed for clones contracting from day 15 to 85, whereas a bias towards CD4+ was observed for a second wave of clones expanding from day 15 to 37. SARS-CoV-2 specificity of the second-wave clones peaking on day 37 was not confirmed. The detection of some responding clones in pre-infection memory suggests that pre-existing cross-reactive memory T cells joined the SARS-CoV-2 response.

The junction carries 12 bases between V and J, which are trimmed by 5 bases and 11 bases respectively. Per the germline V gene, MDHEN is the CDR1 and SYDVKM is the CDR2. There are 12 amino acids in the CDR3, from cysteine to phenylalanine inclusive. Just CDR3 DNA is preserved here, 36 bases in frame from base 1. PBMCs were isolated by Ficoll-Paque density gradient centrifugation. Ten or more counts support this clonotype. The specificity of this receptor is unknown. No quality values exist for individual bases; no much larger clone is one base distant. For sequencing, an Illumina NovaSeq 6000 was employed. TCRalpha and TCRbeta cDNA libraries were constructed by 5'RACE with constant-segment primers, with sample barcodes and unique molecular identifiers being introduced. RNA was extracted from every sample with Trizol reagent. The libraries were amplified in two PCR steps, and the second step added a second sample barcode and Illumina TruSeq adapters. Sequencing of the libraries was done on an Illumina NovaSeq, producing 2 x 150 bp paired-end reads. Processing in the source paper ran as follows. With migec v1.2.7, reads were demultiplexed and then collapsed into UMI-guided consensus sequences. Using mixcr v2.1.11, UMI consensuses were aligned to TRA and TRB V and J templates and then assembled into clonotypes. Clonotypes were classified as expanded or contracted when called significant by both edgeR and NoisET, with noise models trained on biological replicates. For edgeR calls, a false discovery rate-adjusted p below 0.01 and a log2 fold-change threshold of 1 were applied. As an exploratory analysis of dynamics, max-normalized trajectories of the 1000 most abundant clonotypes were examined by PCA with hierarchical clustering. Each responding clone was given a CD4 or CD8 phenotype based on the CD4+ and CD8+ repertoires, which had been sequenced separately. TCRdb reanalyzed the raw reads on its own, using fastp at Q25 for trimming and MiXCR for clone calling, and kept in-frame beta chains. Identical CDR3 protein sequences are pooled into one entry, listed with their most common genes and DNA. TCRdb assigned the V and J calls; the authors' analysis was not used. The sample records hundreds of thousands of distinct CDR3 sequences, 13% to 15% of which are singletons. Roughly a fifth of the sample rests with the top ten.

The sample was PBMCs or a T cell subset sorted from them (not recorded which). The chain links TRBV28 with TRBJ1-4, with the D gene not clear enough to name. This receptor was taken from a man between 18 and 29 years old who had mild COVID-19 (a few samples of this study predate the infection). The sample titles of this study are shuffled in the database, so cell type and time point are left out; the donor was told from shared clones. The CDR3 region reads CASSRSGEKLFF. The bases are TGTGCCAGCAGTCGAAGTGGAGAGAAACTGTTTTTT.